A single sample is the source of the 9 T cell receptor beta chains below, sequenced in a study of blood T cell repertoires in COVID-19. The data were produced by immunoSEQ multiplex PCR, yet TCRdb's version contains in-frame clones alone and is incomplete. The sample lists tens of thousands of clones, 85% occurring once. Sequencing was carried out using peripheral blood. The receptors were sampled from a man aged 80 or over with acute or convalescent COVID-19.

This clone showed up just once. The rearrangement uses TRBV27 and TRBJ1-2, with 7 bases that match TRBD1. The V gene end was trimmed by 10 bases and the J gene end by 4 bases; junction bases not matched to a gene: 6. Germline V gene data show CDR1 as MNHEY and CDR2 as SMNVEV (reference sequence). The CDR3 runs 12 residues. The CDR3 bases are TGTGCCACCCACAGGGGAGGCTATGGCTACACCTTC. It specifies CATHRGGYGYTF.

The CDR3 loop reads CASSPPGQMNTEAFF. DNA for the CDR3: TGTGCCAGCTCACCTCCGGGACAGATGAACACTGAAGCTTTCTTT. The chain carries TRBV18 and TRBJ1-1; 7 nucleotides match TRBD1. V lost 3 bases and J lost 0; bases outside the gene matches: 4. CDR1 KGHSH and CDR2 LQKENI come from the germline V gene. The CDR3 contains 15 residues.

The chain recombines TRBV7-9 with TRBJ2-7; unclear D gene. Trimming left V 5 bases short and J 0 bases short, with 11 bases between. The germline gives CDR1 SEHNR, CDR2 FQNEAQ (reference sequence). The CDR3 runs to 14 residues. CDR3 loop: CASSLDTFSYEQYF. The CDR3, as DNA: TGTGCCAGCAGCCTAGACACATTCTCCTACGAGCAGTACTTC.

The chain is built from TRBV10-1 and TRBJ2-7; 9 bases line up with TRBD1. Germline V CDR1 and CDR2: WNHNN, SYGVQD (reference sequence). V shed 4 bases, J shed 7 bases, and the junction held 8 bases outside the gene matches. This CDR3 contains 14 residues. This chain's CDR3 is CASSAKGQGREQYF. CDR3 coding DNA: TGCGCCAGCAGTGCAAAGGGACAGGGCCGGGAGCAGTACTTC.

V usage is TRBV3-1 (or the pseudogene TRBV3-2) and J usage is TRBJ1-4; D gene uncertain. Trimming took off 4 bases at V and 5 bases at J, with 11 bases between the two ends. Germline CDR1 is LGHDT and CDR2 is YNNKEL (reference sequence). This CDR3 region has 14 residues. DNA for the CDR3: TGTGCCAGCAGCCCCGTCGGGAACAATGAAAAACTGTTTTTT. Translated, it gives CASSPVGNNEKLFF.

This chain links TRBV11-2 with TRBJ1-2; D might be TRBD1 (5 bases). The CDR3 is 15 residues long. Germline loops: CDR1 SGHAT, CDR2 FQNNGV. Trimming took off 5 bases at V and 4 bases at J, with 17 bases between the two ends. The CDR3 protein is CASSSRRAPSYGYTF. The CDR3 region has the DNA TGTGCCAGCAGCAGCCGCAGGGCCCCCAGCTATGGCTACACCTTC. Looking up the rest from reference TRBV11-2 and TRBJ1-2 gives the full variable domain: EAGVAQSPRYKIIEKRQSVAFWCNPISGHATLYWYQQILGQGPKLLIQFQNNGVVDDSQLPKDRFSAERLKGVDSTLKIQPAKLEDSAVYLCASSSRRAPSYGYTFGSGTRLTVV.

The chain links TRBV6-2 or TRBV6-3 to TRBJ2-7, with 15 nucleotides matching TRBD2. Unmatched junction bases numbered 4, after V lost 4 bases and J lost 3 bases. This CDR3 comprises 16 residues. Germline loops: CDR1 MNHEY, CDR2 SVGEGT. CDR3 in amino acids: CASSLGLAGGFYEQYF. Written as DNA, the CDR3 is TGTGCCAGCAGTTTGGGACTAGCGGGGGGATTCTACGAGCAGTACTTC.

The rearrangement uses TRBV6-1 and TRBJ2-1, with D unclear. The V end lost 1 base, the J end lost 0 bases, and 7 bases lay between the germline ends. The germline gives CDR1 MNHNS, CDR2 SASEGT. This CDR3 is 15 amino acids long. The CDR3 loop reads CASSEGASSYNEQFF. In DNA, the CDR3 is TGTGCCAGCAGTGAAGGGGCGAGCTCCTACAATGAGCAGTTCTTC.

The chain carries TRBV7-3 and TRBJ2-1; 8 bases fit TRBD2. Germline V lookup: CDR1 SGHTA, CDR2 FQGTGA. The length of the CDR3 is 16 residues. V gave up 5 bases and J gave up 0 bases; unmatched junction bases: 6. The CDR3 coding sequence is TGTGCCAGCAGCGGAGTAGCGGGGAGCTCCTACAATGAGCAGTTCTTC. Protein: CASSGVAGSSYNEQFF.